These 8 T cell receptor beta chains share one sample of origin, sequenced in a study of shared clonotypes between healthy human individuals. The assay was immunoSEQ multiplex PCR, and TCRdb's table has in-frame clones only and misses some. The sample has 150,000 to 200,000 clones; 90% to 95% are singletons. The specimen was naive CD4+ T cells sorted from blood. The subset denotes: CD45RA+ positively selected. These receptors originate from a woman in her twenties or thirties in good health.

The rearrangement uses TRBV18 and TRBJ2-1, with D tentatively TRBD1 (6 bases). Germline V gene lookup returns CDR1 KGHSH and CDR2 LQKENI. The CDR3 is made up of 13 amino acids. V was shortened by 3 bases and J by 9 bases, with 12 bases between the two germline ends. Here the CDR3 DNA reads TGTGCCAGCTCACCGGGAATCAGGGGTGAGCAGTTCTTC. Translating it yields CASSPGIRGEQFF.

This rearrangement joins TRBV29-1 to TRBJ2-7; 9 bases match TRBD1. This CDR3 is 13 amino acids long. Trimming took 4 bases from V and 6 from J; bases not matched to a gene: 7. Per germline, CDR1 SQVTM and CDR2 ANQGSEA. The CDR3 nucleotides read TGCAGCGTTGTCCCGGGACAGGGACTCGAGCAGTACTTC. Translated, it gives CSVVPGQGLEQYF.

The CDR3 protein is CASSLPGGTRDEQYF. The CDR3 coding sequence is TGTGCCAGCAGCCTGCCGGGCGGGACAAGGGACGAGCAGTACTTC. The chain links TRBV11-2 to TRBJ2-7, with D perhaps matching TRBD1 or TRBD2 (6 bases each). CDR3 size: 15 residues. Trimming cost V 5 bases and J 5 bases, with 19 bases left between them. Germline CDR1 is SGHAT and CDR2 is FQNNGV. Together with reference TRBV11-2 and TRBJ2-7, the CDR3 gives the full variable domain: EAGVAQSPRYKIIEKRQSVAFWCNPISGHATLYWYQQILGQGPKLLIQFQNNGVVDDSQLPKDRFSAERLKGVDSTLKIQPAKLEDSAVYLCASSLPGGTRDEQYFGPGTRLTVT.

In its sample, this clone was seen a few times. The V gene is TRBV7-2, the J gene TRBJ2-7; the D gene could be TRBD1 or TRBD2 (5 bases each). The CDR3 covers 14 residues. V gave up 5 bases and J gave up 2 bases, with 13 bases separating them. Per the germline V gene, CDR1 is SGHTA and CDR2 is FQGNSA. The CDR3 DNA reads TGTGCCAGCAGCCGCCGGGACGCAACCTACGAGCAGTACTTC. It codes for CASSRRDATYEQYF.

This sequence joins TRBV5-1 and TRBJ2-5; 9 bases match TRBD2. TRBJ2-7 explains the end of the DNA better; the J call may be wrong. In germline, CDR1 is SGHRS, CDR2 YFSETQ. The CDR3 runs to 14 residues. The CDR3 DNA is TGCGCCAGCAGCACAGGGACTAGCATTGACGAGCAGTACTTC. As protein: CASSTGTSIDEQYF.

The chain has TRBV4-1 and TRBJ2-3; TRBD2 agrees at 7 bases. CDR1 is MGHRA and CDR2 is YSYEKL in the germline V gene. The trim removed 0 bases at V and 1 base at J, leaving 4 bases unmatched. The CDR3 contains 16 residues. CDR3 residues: CASSQDLSGRTDTQYF. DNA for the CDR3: TGCGCCAGCAGCCAAGATCTTAGCGGGCGCACAGATACGCAGTATTTT.

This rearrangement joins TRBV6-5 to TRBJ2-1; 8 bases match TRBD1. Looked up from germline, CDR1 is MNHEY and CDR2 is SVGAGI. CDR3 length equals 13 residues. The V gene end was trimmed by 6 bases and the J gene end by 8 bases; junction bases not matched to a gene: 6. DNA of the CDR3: TGTGCCAGCAGCCGAGACAGGGGCCATGAGCAGTTCTTC. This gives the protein CASSRDRGHEQFF.

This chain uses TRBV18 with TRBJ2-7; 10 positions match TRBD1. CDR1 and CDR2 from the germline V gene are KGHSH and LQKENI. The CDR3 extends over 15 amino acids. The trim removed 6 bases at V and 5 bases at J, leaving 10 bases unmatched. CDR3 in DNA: TGTGCCAGCTCTGCTTCCGGGACAGGGGCCCACGAGCAGTACTTC. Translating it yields CASSASGTGAHEQYF.